The 17 T cell receptor beta chains below all came from one sample that was sequenced in a study of blood T cell repertoires in COVID-19. Assay used: immunoSEQ multiplex PCR; TCRdb lists only in-frame clones, some missing. The sample lists a few hundred thousand clones; more than 75% were seen once. Sequenced material: peripheral blood. These receptors were collected from a human donor with acute or convalescent COVID-19. The donor label of this sample is uncertain.

This clone was detected once. The V and J genes are TRBV3-1 (or the pseudogene TRBV3-2) and TRBJ2-6; tentatively, D is TRBD2 (6 bases). The length of the CDR3 is 18 residues. Trimming removed 4 bases at V and 0 bases at J, with 16 bases between. Germline V gives CDR1 LGHDT, CDR2 YNNKEL (reference sequence). Here the CDR3 DNA reads TGTGCCAGCAGCCCAGCCGCGGGACGGAGCTCTGGGGCCAACGTCCTGACTTTC. This gives the protein CASSPAAGRSSGANVLTF.

This chain uses TRBV11-3 with TRBJ1-1; D is ambiguous. Germline loops: CDR1 SGHNT, CDR2 YENEEA. This CDR3 is built from 13 residues. V was shortened by 3 bases and J by 3 bases, with 8 bases between the two germline ends. CDR3 nucleotides: TGTGCCAGCAGCTTTGAGACATACACTGAAGCTTTCTTT. Translating it yields CASSFETYTEAFF.

The chain joins TRBV28 to TRBJ1-3, with a weak D call TRBD1 (5 bases). V shed 10 bases and J shed 7 bases, with 20 bases lying between them. Germline V gene lookup returns CDR1 MDHEN and CDR2 SYDVKM. This CDR3 is 14 amino acids long. The DNA of the CDR3 is TGTGCCACCGCCCGGGGGGGGACGGGGAACACCATATATTTT. Translation: CATARGGTGNTIYF.

The chain combines TRBV4-2 with TRBJ2-1, with D hard to call. Germline CDR1 and CDR2: LGHNA and YNFKEQ. This CDR3 is 18 amino acids long. The germline V and J ends were trimmed by 0 bases and 2 bases, with 17 bases remaining between them. The CDR3: CASSQERWQRETYNEQFF. The CDR3 bases are TGTGCCAGCAGCCAAGAACGTTGGCAGCGCGAAACCTACAATGAGCAGTTCTTC.

This chain joins TRBV30 and TRBJ1-5; D might be TRBD1 (6 bases). This CDR3 has 15 residues. Deletions cut 0 bases from V and 5 bases from J, with 14 bases between. Germline assignment: CDR1 GTSNPN and CDR2 SVGIG (reference sequence). CDR3 region: CAWSVNGRGHQPQHF. CDR3 coding DNA: TGTGCCTGGAGTGTTAATGGCAGGGGCCATCAGCCCCAGCATTTT.

This chain uses TRBV21-1 with TRBJ2-2; TRBD2, the table's D call, was not compared with the DNA. TRBV21-1 is a pseudogene locus. There are 18 residues in the CDR3. The CDR3 DNA follows: TGTGCCAGCAGCTCGGGCGGGTGGAAGGGGAGGGACACCGGGGAGCTGTTTTTT. It specifies CASSSGGWKGRDTGELFF.

The rearrangement joins TRBV5-8 to TRBJ1-1; 8 positions agree with TRBD1. The junction had 15 bases not matched to a gene; V was cut back by 5 bases and J by 6 bases. This CDR3 is 16 amino acids long. CDR1 is SGHTS, CDR2 YDEGEE, per germline. CDR3 loop: CASSSLDRVLHPEAFF. The CDR3 bases are TGTGCCAGCAGTTCTCTGGACAGGGTTCTTCATCCTGAAGCTTTCTTT.

The CDR3 DNA follows: TGTGCCAGCAGCCAAGGGGCAGTAAACTATGGCTACACCTTC. Translated: CASSQGAVNYGYTF. V gene TRBV28 combines with J gene TRBJ1-2; a possible D gene is TRBD1 (5 bases). With 6 bases removed from V and 2 bases from J, the gap between germline ends came to 13 bases. The CDR3 spans 14 residues. Germline V lookup: CDR1 MDHEN, CDR2 SYDVKM.

V is TRBV5-6 and J is TRBJ2-7; possibly TRBD2 for D (6 bases). Germline loops: CDR1 SGHDT, CDR2 YYEEEE. The length of the CDR3 is 15 residues. Trimming took off 3 bases at V and 2 bases at J, with 15 bases between the two ends. DNA of the CDR3: TGTGCCAGCAGCTCACCGACTAGGTTCACCTACGAGCAGTACTTC. Amino acid sequence: CASSSPTRFTYEQYF. Full variable domain (missing parts from reference TRBV5-6 and TRBJ2-7): DAGVTQSPTHLIKTRGQQVTLRCSPKSGHDTVSWYQQALGQGPQFIFQYYEEEERQRGNFPDRFSGHQFPNYSSELNVNALLLGDSALYLCASSSPTRFTYEQYFGPGTRLTVT.

This chain joins TRBV2 and TRBJ1-1; 7 bases are shared with TRBD1. The CDR3 is made up of 14 amino acids. V trimming: 4 bases; J trimming: 1 base; junction bases outside the gene matches: 3. Germline CDR1 SNHLY, CDR2 FYNNEI. The chain's CDR3 is CASSVGTENTEAFF. Written as DNA, the CDR3 is TGTGCCAGCAGTGTCGGGACAGAGAACACTGAAGCTTTCTTT.

The rearrangement joins TRBV7-9 to TRBJ2-4, with 11 bases lining up with TRBD2. The trim removed 3 bases at V and 5 bases at J, leaving 12 bases unmatched. CDR1 and CDR2 (germline): SEHNR, FQNEAQ (reference sequence). This CDR3 comprises 18 residues. The DNA for the CDR3 is TGTGCCAGCAGCTTGAGGGCAGGAATACTAGCGGGGGAAAACATTCAGTACTTC. As protein: CASSLRAGILAGENIQYF.

This rearrangement joins TRBV7-8 to TRBJ1-1, with a tentative D call TRBD1 (6 bases). Germline V gene data show CDR1 as SGHVS and CDR2 as FQNEAQ. This CDR3 has 14 residues. V dropped 5 bases and J dropped 2 bases, with 12 bases sitting between them. CDR3 bases: TGTGCCAGCAGCAAACAGGGACCTAACACTGAAGCTTTCTTT. As protein: CASSKQGPNTEAFF.

This sequence joins TRBV14 and TRBJ1-3; 8 bases map to TRBD1. This CDR3 has 17 amino acids. Germline V gene lookup returns CDR1 SGHDN and CDR2 FVKESK. Trimming cost V 5 bases and J 3 bases; bases outside gene matches: 12. The DNA for the CDR3 is TGTGCCAGCAGCAGATCCTCAGGGGGCGCATTTGGAAACACCATATATTTT. It encodes CASSRSSGGAFGNTIYF.

CDR3 protein: CASSHGEGSSNEKLFF. The CDR3 DNA sequence: TGCGCCAGCAGCCACGGGGAGGGGTCTTCTAATGAAAAACTGTTTTTT. The chain has TRBV4-1 and TRBJ1-4; D perhaps matches TRBD1 (5 bases). V was cut by 3 bases and J by 3 bases, with 14 bases left in between. Germline values: CDR1 MGHRA, CDR2 YSYEKL. This CDR3 has 16 residues.

This clone was found many times. The chain links TRBV23-1 to TRBJ2-1, with 10 bases aligning to TRBD1. TRBV23-1 is marked as an open reading frame, function uncertain. Unmatched junction bases numbered 4, after V lost 0 bases and J lost 8 bases. The CDR3 is made up of 15 amino acids. The CDR3 DNA reads TGCGCCAGCAGTCAATCGACAGGGGGCATCGATGAGCAGTTCTTC. It is translated as CASSQSTGGIDEQFF.

The gene calls are TRBV7-2 and TRBJ1-2; a weak D match, TRBD1 (5 bases). Trimming stripped 5 bases from V and 5 bases from J, with 18 bases between. Germline assignment: CDR1 SGHTA and CDR2 FQGNSA. This CDR3 has 15 amino acids. This CDR3 is CASSPDGGVLYGYTF. The DNA for the CDR3 is TGTGCCAGCAGCCCTGACGGGGGGGTCCTTTATGGCTACACCTTC.

V gene TRBV19 combines with J gene TRBJ2-5, with 12 bases identical to TRBD2. Germline CDR1 and CDR2: LNHDA and SQIVND (reference sequence). The length of the CDR3 is 15 residues. Trimming at V came to 7 bases and at J to 5 bases, leaving 8 bases not matched to a gene. DNA of the CDR3: TGTGCCAGTAAGCTAGCGGGGGGGCATCGGGAGACCCAGTACTTC. The encoded protein is CASKLAGGHRETQYF.